The rows below give T cell receptor beta chains drawn from one sample of a study of T cell responses to AZD1222 COVID-19 vaccine. Profiled with immunoSEQ multiplex PCR; TCRdb holds only in-frame clones, not every one. This table holds about 120,000 clones, around nine tenths found once. The starting material was peripheral blood, obtained 28 days after the second AZD1222 dose. The receptor set was obtained from an adult who received the AZD1222 COVID-19 vaccine. CDR3s include the opening cysteine and the closing phenylalanine or tryptophan. A D gene is named only where the DNA matches it firmly. Expanded clones get a size class; other rows say once, few or many, or leave the size out.

V: TRBV11-3; D: TRBD1; J: TRBJ2-7; size: few; CDR3: CASSLQGDVRYEQYF; DNA: TGTGCCAGCAGCTTGCAGGGGGACGTCCGCTACGAGCAGTACTTC
V: TRBV27; D: -; J: TRBJ1-1; size: -; CDR3: CASRSRGFGTEAFF; DNA: TGTGCCAGCAGATCTCGGGGATTCGGCACTGAAGCTTTCTTT
V: TRBV7-2; D: -; J: TRBJ2-7; size: few; CDR3: CASSRQGGSSYEQYF; DNA: TGTGCCAGCAGCCGCCAGGGGGGGAGCTCCTACGAGCAGTACTTC
V: TRBV14; D: -; J: TRBJ2-7; size: few; CDR3: CASSQVNAVYEQYF; DNA: TGTGCCAGCAGCCAAGTTAATGCGGTCTACGAGCAGTACTTC
V: TRBV7-9; D: TRBD2; J: TRBJ2-7; size: -; CDR3: CASSPSLTSGTYEQYF; DNA: TGTGCCAGCAGCCCCTCCCTGACTAGCGGTACCTACGAGCAGTACTTC
V: TRBV7-2; D: -; J: TRBJ1-3; size: -; CDR3: CASSLAPIGSGNTIYF; DNA: TGTGCCAGCAGCTTAGCCCCAATTGGCTCTGGAAACACCATATATTTT
V: TRBV11-2; D: -; J: TRBJ1-1; size: -; CDR3: CASRTSPVGAFF; DNA: TGTGCCAGCAGGACTTCGCCAGTCGGGGCTTTCTTT
V: TRBV11-3; D: -; J: TRBJ1-1; size: -; CDR3: CASSLVLGNAEAFF; DNA: TGTGCCAGCAGCTTAGTGTTAGGGAACGCTGAAGCTTTCTTT
V: TRBV6-1; D: -; J: TRBJ2-3; size: -; CDR3: CASSGNRSPAVASTDTQYF; DNA: TGTGCCAGCAGTGGTAACAGGTCCCCGGCGGTGGCTAGCACAGATACGCAGTATTTT
V: TRBV14; D: -; J: TRBJ1-2; size: -; CDR3: CASSSEGAINYGYTF; DNA: TGTGCCAGCAGCTCAGAAGGGGCAATTAACTATGGCTACACCTTC
V: TRBV19; D: -; J: TRBJ2-2; size: -; CDR3: CASSPQIRATGELFF; DNA: TGTGCCAGTAGTCCCCAGATTAGGGCCACCGGGGAGCTGTTTTTT
V: TRBV7-9; D: TRBD1; J: TRBJ1-3; size: once; CDR3: CASSIWTGLGNTIYF; DNA: TGTGCCAGCAGCATCTGGACAGGGTTGGGAAACACCATATATTTT
V: TRBV28; D: -; J: TRBJ1-4; size: once; CDR3: CASRPAGIHEKLFF; DNA: TGTGCCAGCAGGCCGGCCGGGATCCATGAAAAACTGTTTTTT
V: TRBV5-4; D: -; J: TRBJ2-1; size: -; CDR3: CASSLGGATLPAFF; DNA: TGTGCCAGCAGCTTGGGGGGGGCCACCCTTCCGGCGTTCTTC
V: TRBV11-3; D: -; J: TRBJ2-1; size: -; CDR3: CASSLDGGFGYNEQFF; DNA: TGTGCCAGCAGCTTAGATGGCGGGTTTGGCTACAATGAGCAGTTCTTC
V: TRBV9; D: -; J: TRBJ2-1; size: once; CDR3: CASSPWTSNEQFF; DNA: TGTGCCAGCAGCCCATGGACGAGCAATGAGCAGTTCTTC
V: TRBV4-2; D: TRBD1; J: TRBJ2-7; size: -; CDR3: CASSQGRTGAYEQYF; DNA: TGTGCCAGCAGCCAAGGAAGAACAGGGGCTTACGAGCAGTACTTC
V: TRBV7-3; D: -; J: TRBJ2-5; size: -; CDR3: CASSPGYQVQETQYF; DNA: TGTGCCAGCAGCCCCGGGTATCAAGTACAAGAGACCCAGTACTTC
V: TRBV2; D: -; J: TRBJ1-1; size: -; CDR3: CASRSTGEGTEAFF; DNA: TGTGCCAGCAGGTCGACCGGGGAGGGGACTGAAGCTTTCTTT
V: TRBV6-1; D: TRBD1; J: TRBJ2-7; size: once; CDR3: CASSEFGTGAEQYF; DNA: TGTGCCAGCAGTGAATTCGGGACAGGGGCCGAGCAGTACTTC
V: TRBV15; D: TRBD2; J: TRBJ2-5; size: once; CDR3: CATSTEREVNQETQYF; DNA: TGTGCCACCAGCACTGAGCGGGAGGTCAACCAAGAGACCCAGTACTTC
V: TRBV11-3; D: -; J: TRBJ1-3; size: -; CDR3: CASSSYPGNTIYF; DNA: TGTGCCAGCAGCTCCTATCCTGGAAACACCATATATTTT
V: TRBV3-1/TRBV3-2; D: -; J: TRBJ1-5; size: -; CDR3: CASSQDRAPNQPQHF; DNA: TGTGCCAGCAGCCAAGATCGGGCACCTAATCAGCCCCAGCATTTT
V: TRBV14; D: -; J: TRBJ2-7; size: few; CDR3: CASSQDARGAQYF; DNA: TGTGCCAGCAGCCAAGATGCGCGGGGAGCGCAGTACTTC
V: TRBV11-3; D: -; J: TRBJ2-7; size: -; CDR3: CASSLRGSYEQYF; DNA: TGTGCCAGCAGCCTCAGGGGCTCCTACGAGCAGTACTTC
V: TRBV7-2; D: -; J: TRBJ1-3; size: -; CDR3: CASSPDGLISGNTIYF; DNA: TGTGCCAGCAGCCCCGACGGACTAATTTCAGGAAACACCATATATTTT
V: TRBV7-9; D: -; J: TRBJ1-4; size: -; CDR3: CASSSGTRGSEKLFF; DNA: TGTGCCAGCAGCTCAGGGACCCGGGGAAGTGAAAAACTGTTTTTT
V: TRBV7-7; D: -; J: TRBJ2-1; size: -; CDR3: CASSLGNSYEQFF; DNA: TGTGCTAGCAGCTTAGGGAATTCCTATGAGCAGTTCTTC
V: TRBV7-8; D: -; J: TRBJ2-1; size: once; CDR3: CASSLQRTYNEQFF; DNA: TGTGCCAGCAGCTTACAGCGGACCTACAATGAGCAGTTCTTC
V: TRBV27; D: TRBD1; J: TRBJ2-1; size: -; CDR3: CASSGRQGVSVYNEQFF; DNA: TGTGCCAGCAGTGGCCGACAGGGGGTTTCGGTCTACAATGAGCAGTTCTTC
V: TRBV4-1; D: -; J: TRBJ1-3; size: once; CDR3: CASSQVVGNTIYF; DNA: TGCGCCAGCAGCCAAGTGGTCGGAAACACCATATATTTT
V: TRBV24-1; D: TRBD1; J: TRBJ2-5; size: -; CDR3: CATSDRGGETQYF; DNA: TGTGCCACCTCCGACAGGGGGGGAGAGACCCAGTACTTC
V: TRBV12-3/TRBV12-4; D: TRBD1; J: TRBJ1-2; size: few; CDR3: CASSGGQGGGYTF; DNA: TGTGCCAGCAGTGGCGGACAGGGAGGTGGCTACACCTTC
V: TRBV7-9; D: -; J: TRBJ2-2; size: -; CDR3: CAAKGGEAGELFF; DNA: TGTGCCGCCAAGGGGGGCGAAGCCGGGGAGCTGTTTTTT